This entry lists 18 T cell receptor beta chains sequenced from one sample in a study of blood T cell repertoires in COVID-19. Profiled with immunoSEQ multiplex PCR; TCRdb holds only in-frame clones, not every one. The repertoire includes around 140,000 clones, 70% to 90% of them detected once, and more than 2% sits in the top ten. The sequencing input was peripheral blood. The receptors shown here come from a man in his 70s with active COVID-19.

The chain couples TRBV3-1 (or the pseudogene TRBV3-2) to TRBJ2-7; 10 nucleotides match TRBD2. Germline CDR1 and CDR2: LGHDT and YNNKEL (reference sequence). The CDR3 has 13 amino acids. The ends lost 4 bases at V and 4 bases at J; junction bases unmatched: 1. The DNA of the CDR3 is TGTGCCAGCAGCCGGACTAGCGGTTACGAGCAGTACTTC. It codes for CASSRTSGYEQYF.

The gene calls are TRBV18 and TRBJ2-3; weak D call: TRBD2 (5 bases). Germline V CDR1 and CDR2: KGHSH, LQKENI. The CDR3 covers 18 residues. V dropped 4 bases and J dropped 0 bases, with 20 bases sitting between them. CDR3 residues: CASSRLPHGSSSTDTQYF. DNA for the CDR3: TGTGCCAGCTCACGACTACCTCATGGCAGCTCTAGCACAGATACGCAGTATTTT.

CDR3 residues: CATGPLGASGGNEQFF. Here the CDR3 DNA reads TGTGCCACAGGGCCCTTAGGGGCTAGCGGAGGAAATGAGCAGTTCTTC. The rearrangement links TRBV27 to TRBJ2-1; 7 bases map to TRBD2. The ends lost 10 bases at V and 7 bases at J; junction bases unmatched: 19. Germline V lookup: CDR1 MNHEY, CDR2 SMNVEV (reference sequence). This CDR3 has 16 amino acids.

This clone was seen once. This rearrangement joins TRBV7-2 to TRBJ2-2; D gene ambiguous. The CDR3 extends over 12 amino acids. CDR1 and CDR2 (germline): SGHTA, FQGNSA. The V end was cut by 6 bases, the J end by 5 bases, with 7 bases between. The CDR3 DNA sequence: TGTGCCAGCAGTAAACGGACCGGGGAGCTGTTTTTT. Translation gives CASSKRTGELFF.

This chain joins TRBV6-6 and TRBJ2-2, with 7 positions matching TRBD2. V gave up 0 bases and J gave up 6 bases; unmatched junction bases: 1. CDR3 size: 14 residues. Per germline, CDR1 MNHNY and CDR2 SVGAGI (reference sequence). The CDR3 is CASSYSAGAGELFF. The CDR3 nucleotides are TGTGCCAGCAGTTACTCCGCGGGGGCCGGGGAGCTGTTTTTT.

This sequence joins TRBV20-1 and TRBJ1-2; 7 bases line up with TRBD1. After removal of 7 bases from V and 7 bases from J, the junction contained 3 bases not matched to a gene. The germline gives CDR1 DFQATT, CDR2 SNEGSKA (reference sequence). This CDR3 has 10 amino acids. The CDR3 DNA reads TGCAGTGGCTGGACAGGTGGCTACACCTTC. Protein sequence: CSGWTGGYTF.

The chain recombines TRBV29-1 with TRBJ2-2; D might be TRBD1 (5 bases). Trimming removed 2 bases at V and 1 base at J, with 5 bases between. CDR3 length: 13 amino acids. The germline gives CDR1 SQVTM, CDR2 ANQGSEA. CDR3: CSVEQGNTGELFF. The CDR3 DNA follows: TGCAGCGTTGAACAGGGGAACACCGGGGAGCTGTTTTTT.

V gene TRBV7-9 combines with J gene TRBJ2-1, with D maybe TRBD1 (6 bases). From germline, CDR1 is SEHNR and CDR2 FQNEAQ (reference sequence). CDR3 size: 17 residues. The ends were cut back, 4 bases at V and 0 bases at J, with 16 bases in the middle. The CDR3 bases are TGTGCCAGCAGCTACCCCGGACAGCCGAGCTCCTACAATGAGCAGTTCTTC. It yields the protein CASSYPGQPSSYNEQFF.

The CDR3 bases are TGTGCCAGCAGCTTAGCCCCAAGCGGGAGTGGGGAGCAGTTCTTC. Protein product: CASSLAPSGSGEQFF. The V gene is TRBV7-6, the J gene TRBJ2-1, with TRBD2 identical over 8 bases. The CDR3 loop spans 15 amino acids. Germline assignment: CDR1 SGHVS and CDR2 FNYEAQ. V was clipped by 0 bases and J by 10 bases; unmatched bases: 8.

The rearrangement joins TRBV19 to TRBJ2-1; D perhaps matches TRBD1 (7 bases). In germline, CDR1 is LNHDA, CDR2 SQIVND (reference sequence). The CDR3 loop spans 17 amino acids. The V end lost 3 bases, the J end lost 4 bases, and 19 bases lay between the germline ends. CDR3 sequence reads: CASSIGAGGRSYNEQFF. DNA of the CDR3: TGTGCCAGTAGTATCGGTGCAGGGGGGAGATCGTACAATGAGCAGTTCTTC.

The CDR3 DNA follows: TGTGCCAGCAGCCAGAGTCTCGGGCAGGGGCAAACCGGGGAGCTGTTTTTT. Translated, it gives CASSQSLGQGQTGELFF. V is TRBV5-4 and J is TRBJ2-2, with a weak D call TRBD1 (6 bases). In germline, CDR1 is SGHNT, CDR2 YYREEE (reference sequence). The V and J ends lost 4 bases and 5 bases respectively, with 21 bases between them. The CDR3 contains 17 residues.

The chain links TRBV6-1 to TRBJ2-1; the match to TRBD2 covers 9 bases. The CDR3 has 16 residues. The V gene end was trimmed by 3 bases and the J gene end by 9 bases; junction bases not matched to a gene: 12. Germline CDR1 reads MNHNS; CDR2 reads SASEGT. The CDR3 DNA is TGTGCCAGCAGTGAGGCTAGCGGGATAGCAGTCCGTGAGCAGTTCTTC. It codes for CASSEASGIAVREQFF.

This CDR3 is CASSPRTGEVPEAFF. The DNA for the CDR3 is TGTGCCAGCAGCCCTCGGACAGGGGAGGTACCTGAAGCTTTCTTT. This chain links TRBV9 with TRBJ1-1; 9 bases match TRBD1. CDR1 and CDR2 from the germline V gene are SGDLS and YYNGEE. V shed 4 bases, J shed 6 bases, and the junction held 10 bases outside the gene matches. The CDR3 is made up of 15 amino acids.

The chain employs TRBV21-1 and TRBJ1-6; the table's TRBD1 call for D was not verified on the DNA. TRBV21-1 is a pseudogene segment. The CDR3 sequence is 12 residues long. The CDR3 protein is CASSAGNSPLHF. In DNA form, the CDR3 reads TGTGCCAGCAGCGCAGGGAATTCACCCCTCCACTTT.

The chain recombines TRBV5-1 with TRBJ1-1; D is unresolved. V was pared by 0 bases and J by 7 bases, with 10 bases between. The germline gives CDR1 SGHRS, CDR2 YFSETQ. This CDR3 has 13 residues. The CDR3 DNA follows: TGCGCCAGCAGCTTGGGGGCCGGGGATGAAGCTTTCTTT. Residues: CASSLGAGDEAFF.

The rearrangement joins TRBV27 to TRBJ2-1; TRBD2 aligns across 12 bases. The germline V gene has CDR1 MNHEY and CDR2 SMNVEV (reference sequence). With 5 bases clipped from V and 8 bases from J, the junction kept 4 bases outside the gene matches. The CDR3 is 14 amino acids. CDR3 in DNA: TGTGCCAGCAGTCCTAGCGGGAGGGTTCATGAGCAGTTCTTC. Its protein is CASSPSGRVHEQFF.

The gene calls are TRBV2 and TRBJ2-1; TRBD2 matches at 10 bases. With V trimmed by 6 bases and J by 9 bases, 11 bases remained unmatched. Germline V gene sequence: CDR1 SNHLY, CDR2 FYNNEI. The CDR3 length is 15 residues. The CDR3 DNA follows: TGTGCCAGCAGGCTCCTAGCGGGAGATGTCGGTGAGCAGTTCTTC. It codes for CASRLLAGDVGEQFF.

The gene calls are TRBV5-4 and TRBJ1-4, with 7 bases lining up with TRBD1. This CDR3 is 15 amino acids long. Germline lookup yields CDR1 SGHNT and CDR2 YYREEE (reference sequence). The junction had 3 bases not matched to a gene; V was cut back by 3 bases and J by 1 base. The chain's CDR3 is CASSSNRGTNEKLFF. The CDR3 DNA sequence: TGTGCCAGCAGCTCGAACAGGGGAACTAATGAAAAACTGTTTTTT.